Below are 20 T cell receptor beta chains sequenced from a single sample in a study of cytomegalovirus exposure and HLA in healthy donors. The PCR ran on 60 Vbeta and 13 Jbeta primers. Sequencing used immunoSEQ multiplex PCR; TCRdb keeps in-frame clones, though not all of them. This table holds about 54,000 clones, approximately 82% found once. Source material: PBMCs. The receptors shown here come from a young woman in good health and CMV-seronegative.

The genes are TRBV5-1 and TRBJ1-1; D is unclear. CDR3 length: 14 residues. Germline V gene lookup returns CDR1 SGHRS and CDR2 YFSETQ. Trimming left V 0 bases short and J 6 bases short, with 12 bases between. This CDR3 reads CASSLGRVAAEAFF. The CDR3 region has the DNA TGCGCCAGCAGCTTGGGTCGGGTTGCGGCTGAAGCTTTCTTT.

The chain is built from TRBV7-9 and TRBJ2-5, with D maybe TRBD2 (7 bases). CDR3 length: 14 amino acids. V lost 8 bases and J 4 bases, leaving 17 bases between the germline ends. Germline-derived CDR1 and CDR2 are SEHNR and FQNEAQ (reference sequence). The CDR3 reads CASGHWGGGETQYF. The CDR3 DNA sequence: TGTGCCAGCGGCCATTGGGGGGGCGGAGAGACCCAGTACTTC.

This chain links TRBV13 with TRBJ1-3, with D possibly being TRBD1 (6 bases). Trimming took 3 bases from V and 0 from J, leaving 18 bases between them. The CDR3 has 18 amino acids. CDR1 and CDR2 (germline): PRHDT, FYEKMQ (reference sequence). CDR3 nucleotide sequence: TGTGCCAGCAGCTTTTACAGGGAGAAAGGAGTCTCTGGAAACACCATATATTTT. Amino acids: CASSFYREKGVSGNTIYF.

The chain combines TRBV7-6 with TRBJ2-5; 8 bases fit TRBD2. From germline, CDR1 is SGHVS and CDR2 FNYEAQ. This CDR3 contains 15 residues. The trim removed 5 bases at V and 2 bases at J, leaving 7 bases unmatched. The DNA of the CDR3 is TGTGCCAGCAGCCGAGTAGCGGGGTCACAAGAGACCCAGTACTTC. It is translated as CASSRVAGSQETQYF.

The gene calls are TRBV30 and TRBJ2-1; 13 bases align to TRBD2. The CDR3 is made up of 14 amino acids. V lost 3 bases and J lost 6; bases outside the gene matches: 2. Germline CDR1 reads GTSNPN; CDR2 reads SVGIG (reference sequence). This CDR3 is CAWRRTSGSNEQFF. In nucleotides, the CDR3 is TGTGCCTGGAGAAGGACTAGCGGGAGCAATGAGCAGTTCTTC.

This clone was seen only a few times. This chain uses TRBV30 with TRBJ2-7; 7 nucleotides align to TRBD1. V was clipped by 4 bases and J by 2 bases; unmatched bases: 8. The germline CDR1 and CDR2 sequences are GTSNPN and SVGIG (reference sequence). The CDR3 has 14 amino acids. The CDR3 DNA follows: TGTGCCTGGACGGCCGGGACAGCAACCTACGAGCAGTACTTC. Amino acid sequence: CAWTAGTATYEQYF. Looking up the rest from reference TRBV30 and TRBJ2-7 gives the full variable domain: SQTIHQWPATLVQPVGSPLSLECTVEGTSNPNLYWYRQAAGRGLQLLFYSVGIGQISSEVPQNLSASRPQDRQFILSSKKLLLSDSGFYLCAWTAGTATYEQYFGPGTRLTVT.

The chain is built from TRBV6-1 and TRBJ1-2; D remains ambiguous. The CDR3 sequence is 14 residues long. V was clipped by 1 base and J by 4 bases, with 10 bases between them. Germline V gene data show CDR1 as MNHNS and CDR2 as SASEGT. The CDR3, as DNA: TGTGCCAGCAGTGAAGGGCCAGGTTCCTATGGCTACACCTTC. Its protein product is CASSEGPGSYGYTF.

This clone qualifies as medium-sized. This chain connects TRBV6-1 to TRBJ1-4; a weak D match, TRBD1 (5 bases). Trimming took 2 bases from V and 5 from J, leaving 15 bases between them. Germline lookup yields CDR1 MNHNS and CDR2 SASEGT. The CDR3 is 16 amino acids. CDR3 loop: CASSESSGLGNEKLFF. CDR3 bases: TGTGCCAGCAGTGAAAGTTCGGGACTGGGGAATGAAAAACTGTTTTTT.

The chain combines TRBV7-2 with TRBJ2-3; D is perhaps TRBD2 (6 bases). This CDR3 spans 16 amino acids. Germline-derived CDR1 and CDR2 are SGHTA and FQGNSA. The V gene lost 1 base and the J gene lost 3 bases, with 14 bases spanning the gap. The CDR3, as DNA: TGTGCCAGCAGCTTAGAGGGGACTTACGGGACAGATACGCAGTATTTT. Its protein product is CASSLEGTYGTDTQYF. Drawing the rest from reference TRBV7-2 and TRBJ2-3, the complete variable domain is GAGVSQSPSNKVTEKGKDVELRCDPISGHTALYWYRQSLGQGLEFLIYFQGNSAPDKSGLPSDRFSAERTGGSVSTLTIQRTQQEDSAVYLCASSLEGTYGTDTQYFGPGTRLTVL.

This clone has more than one count but fewer than ten. The chain carries TRBV7-9 and TRBJ2-1, with 8 positions matching TRBD2. Germline V lookup: CDR1 SEHNR, CDR2 FQNEAQ (reference sequence). V trimming: 5 bases; J trimming: 8 bases; junction bases outside the gene matches: 8. CDR3 length: 14 amino acids. CDR3 in amino acids: CASSPEGLGDEQFF. CDR3 nucleotide sequence: TGTGCCAGCAGCCCTGAGGGACTAGGGGATGAGCAGTTCTTC.

The rearrangement links TRBV4-2 to TRBJ2-2, with 8 bases identical to TRBD2. CDR1 is LGHNA and CDR2 is YNFKEQ in the germline V gene. V trimming: 2 bases; J trimming: 4 bases; junction bases outside the gene matches: 6. CDR3 length equals 16 residues. CDR3 in amino acids: CASSQFPAGVTGELFF. In nucleotides, the CDR3 is TGTGCCAGCAGCCAATTCCCAGCGGGAGTCACCGGGGAGCTGTTTTTT.

In this sample, this clone turned up a few times. The chain carries TRBV4-1 and TRBJ2-5, with D perhaps matching TRBD1 (5 bases). The CDR3 sequence is 15 residues long. Between the trimmed V and J ends, which lost 3 bases and 5 bases, there was a span of 16 bases. Germline V gene lookup returns CDR1 MGHRA and CDR2 YSYEKL. The CDR3 bases are TGCGCCAGCAGCCACCCCTCTAGGGGTGTTGAGACCCAGTACTTC. The encoded protein is CASSHPSRGVETQYF.

V usage is TRBV19 and J usage is TRBJ1-1, with D possibly TRBD1 on 6 matching bases. Deletions cut 7 bases from V and 6 bases from J, with 12 bases between. The CDR3 sequence is 12 residues long. Germline CDR1 LNHDA, CDR2 SQIVND (reference sequence). The CDR3 loop reads CASKWGPSEAFF. CDR3 nucleotide sequence: TGTGCCAGTAAATGGGGGCCCTCTGAAGCTTTCTTT.

V gene TRBV5-1 combines with J gene TRBJ2-1, with 7 bases that match TRBD2. This CDR3 is built from 16 residues. Germline trimming cut 6 bases from V and 4 bases from J; bases unmatched to any gene: 13. Germline V CDR1 and CDR2: SGHRS, YFSETQ. The CDR3 DNA is TGCGCCAGCACCATGGGGGGAGGGGCAGGGTACAATGAGCAGTTCTTC. This encodes CASTMGGGAGYNEQFF.

The chain employs TRBV27 and TRBJ1-1; tentative D call: TRBD1 (5 bases). Trimming took off 8 bases at V and 4 bases at J, with 14 bases between the two ends. This CDR3 has 13 amino acids. Germline lookup yields CDR1 MNHEY and CDR2 SMNVEV (reference sequence). CDR3 sequence: CASRRGGITEAFF. In DNA, the CDR3 is TGTGCCAGCCGGCGCGGGGGGATCACTGAAGCTTTCTTT.

The V call is TRBV11-3, the J call TRBJ2-1; D may be TRBD2 (5 bases). The CDR3 is 15 residues long. Germline V lookup: CDR1 SGHNT, CDR2 YENEEA. Trimming cost V 0 bases and J 2 bases, with 8 bases left between them. The CDR3 loop is CASSLDYGAYNEQFF. CDR3 coding DNA: TGTGCCAGCAGCTTAGACTACGGGGCCTACAATGAGCAGTTCTTC.

The rearrangement links TRBV27 to TRBJ2-3, with no clear D. The CDR3 totals 13 residues. V was pared by 4 bases and J by 5 bases, with 10 bases between. Germline lookup yields CDR1 MNHEY and CDR2 SMNVEV (reference sequence). CDR3 in amino acids: CASSSPVLDTQYF. DNA of the CDR3: TGTGCCAGCAGTTCGCCGGTCCTAGATACGCAGTATTTT.

This sequence joins TRBV6-1 and TRBJ2-7; D is unresolved. CDR3 length: 10 amino acids. In germline, CDR1 is MNHNS, CDR2 SASEGT. The CDR3 region is CAAVKREQYF. CDR3 nucleotide sequence: TGTGCAGCAGTGAAGCGCGAGCAGTACTTC.

V and J are TRBV9 and TRBJ2-7; D gene ambiguous. The CDR3 has 11 amino acids. V was shortened by 1 base and J by 8 bases, with 7 bases between the two germline ends. Germline loops: CDR1 SGDLS, CDR2 YYNGEE. CDR3 region: CASSVISQQYF. The CDR3 DNA sequence: TGTGCCAGCAGCGTAATTTCTCAGCAGTACTTC.

Comments on this clone: Other DNA sequences from this sample encode an identical CDR3 as well. The chain recombines TRBV5-1 with TRBJ2-1, with D perhaps TRBD1 (6 bases). Trimming removed 4 bases at V and 2 bases at J, with 10 bases between. Germline-derived CDR1 and CDR2 are SGHRS and YFSETQ. This CDR3 comprises 14 residues. The CDR3 DNA reads as TGCGCCAGCAGCCTGGACAGAGCCTACAATGAGCAGTTCTTC. This translates into CASSLDRAYNEQFF.